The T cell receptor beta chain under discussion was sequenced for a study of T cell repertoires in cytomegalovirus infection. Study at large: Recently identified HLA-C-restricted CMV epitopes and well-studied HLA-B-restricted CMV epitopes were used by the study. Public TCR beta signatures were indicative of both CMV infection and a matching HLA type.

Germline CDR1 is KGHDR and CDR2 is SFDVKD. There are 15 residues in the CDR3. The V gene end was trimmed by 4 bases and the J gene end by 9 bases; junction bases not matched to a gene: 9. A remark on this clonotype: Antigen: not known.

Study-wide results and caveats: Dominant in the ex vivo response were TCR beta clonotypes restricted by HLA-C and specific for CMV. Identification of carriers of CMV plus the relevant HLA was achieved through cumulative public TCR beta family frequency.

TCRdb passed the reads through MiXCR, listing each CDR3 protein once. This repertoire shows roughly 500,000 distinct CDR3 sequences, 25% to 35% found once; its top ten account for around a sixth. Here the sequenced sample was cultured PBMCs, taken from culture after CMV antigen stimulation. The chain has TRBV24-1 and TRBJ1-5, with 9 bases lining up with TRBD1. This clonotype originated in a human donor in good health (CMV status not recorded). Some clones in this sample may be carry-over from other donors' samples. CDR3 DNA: TGTGCCACCAGTGAGGGGGACAGGGCCAGCCGGCCCCAGCATTTT. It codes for CATSEGDRASRPQHF.